This passage covers 2 T cell receptor beta chains from one sample sequenced in a study of PD-L1 blockade in urothelial cancer. The method was immunoSEQ multiplex PCR; TCRdb's version includes in-frame clones alone and lacks a portion of them. The sample has more than 35,000 clones; around 80% are singletons. The sequencing used PBMCs, collected around atezolizumab (anti-PD-L1) treatment. These TCRs come from a man aged 65 to 85 with urothelial cancer.

V usage is TRBV5-1 and J usage is TRBJ1-1, with TRBD1 matching over 7 bases. The J segment lost 1 base and the V segment lost 2 bases, leaving 2 bases of the junction unmatched. The germline CDR1 and CDR2 sequences are SGHRS and YFSETQ. This CDR3 spans 14 amino acids. In DNA, the CDR3 is TGCGCCAGCAGCTTAGGGGGCAAGAACACTGAAGCTTTCTTT. It yields the protein CASSLGGKNTEAFF. Full variable domain (outside the CDR3, taken from reference TRBV5-1 and TRBJ1-1): KAGVTQTPRYLIKTRGQQVTLSCSPISGHRSVSWYQQTPGQGLQFLFEYFSETQRNKGNFPGRFSGRQFSNSRSEMNVSTLELGDSALYLCASSLGGKNTEAFFGQGTRLTVV.

This chain links TRBV21-1 with TRBJ2-2; the D call of TRBD2 is as the table states it, not checked on the DNA. TRBV21-1 counts as a pseudogene. The CDR3 contains 14 residues. Written as DNA, the CDR3 is TGTGCCAGCACCGGGACGGGGGTCACCGGGGAGCTGTTTTTT. This codes for CASTGTGVTGELFF.